The 20 T cell receptor beta chains reported below all come from one sample, sequenced in a study of cytomegalovirus exposure and HLA in healthy donors (dated by TCRdb to 2015 to 2018). The library was obtained by the immunoSEQ multiplex PCR assay. A mixture of 60 forward primers for TCR Vbeta segments and 13 reverse primers for TCR Jbeta segments was used in the multiplex PCR. TCRdb took over this immuneACCESS table, retaining in-frame rearrangements with V and J assigned. Such tables are incomplete; in checked studies, under half of the missing clones stem from an unresolved V gene, and the remainder is unexplained. The sample has 150,000 to 180,000 clones on record, roughly 80% of them singletons. Of the sample, around 7.2% is held by the ten largest clones. Sequenced input: PBMCs. The receptors were gathered from a man aged 25-40 years in good health and CMV-seropositive.

CDR3 protein: CASSWLTSGVDGSQYF. CDR3 bases: TGTGCCAGCAGCTGGTTGACTAGCGGGGTGGATGGTTCCCAGTACTTC. The chain employs TRBV5-4 and TRBJ2-5; 11 bases agree with TRBD2. The CDR3 contains 16 residues. Germline V lookup: CDR1 SGHNT, CDR2 YYREEE (reference sequence). The V and J ends lost 3 bases and 9 bases, in that order; junction bases with no gene match: 13. Together with reference TRBV5-4 and TRBJ2-5, the CDR3 gives the full variable domain: ETGVTQSPTHLIKTRGQQVTLRCSSQSGHNTVSWYQQALGQGPQFIFQYYREEENGRGNFPPRFSGLQFPNYSSELNVNALELDDSALYLCASSWLTSGVDGSQYFGPGTRLLVL.

This chain uses TRBV28 with TRBJ1-1, with D hard to call. CDR1 is MDHEN and CDR2 is SYDVKM in the germline V gene. The CDR3 is 14 residues long. The germline V and J ends were trimmed by 3 bases and 1 base, with 9 bases remaining between them. The CDR3 here is CASSFPARNTEAFF. CDR3 in DNA: TGTGCCAGCAGTTTTCCTGCCAGGAACACTGAAGCTTTCTTT. Full variable domain (remainder filled in from reference TRBV28 and TRBJ1-1): DVKVTQSSRYLVKRTGEKVFLECVQDMDHENMFWYRQDPGLGLRLIYFSYDVKMKEKGDIPEGYSVSREKKERFSLILESASTNQTSMYLCASSFPARNTEAFFGQGTRLTVV.

The gene calls are TRBV19 and TRBJ1-5, with D tentatively TRBD1 (6 bases). The V gene lost 4 bases and the J gene lost 4 bases, with 14 bases spanning the gap. Germline V CDR1 and CDR2: LNHDA, SQIVND (reference sequence). The length of the CDR3 is 15 residues. Written as DNA, the CDR3 is TGTGCCAGTAGTACCCTACAGGGTTCTAATCAGCCCCAGCATTTT. Amino acid sequence: CASSTLQGSNQPQHF.

This chain joins TRBV21-1 and TRBJ2-7; TRBD1 was called by the table and not checked on the DNA. TRBV21-1 is a documented pseudogene. The CDR3 runs to 16 residues. CDR3 nucleotide sequence: TGTGCCAGCAGCAACAGGGTAAGTCAAGTACCCTACGAGCAGTACTTC. Translating it yields CASSNRVSQVPYEQYF.

The CDR3 loop is CASSLVQGQGGYTF. CDR3 DNA sequence: TGTGCCAGCAGCTTAGTACAGGGGCAGGGTGGCTACACCTTC. The gene calls are TRBV7-2 and TRBJ1-2; TRBD1 agrees at 7 bases. With V trimmed by 1 base and J by 7 bases, 6 bases remained unmatched. Germline lookup yields CDR1 SGHTA and CDR2 FQGNSA. The CDR3 is 14 residues long.

This chain links TRBV29-1 with TRBJ2-7, with 11 bases matching TRBD1. Germline V gives CDR1 SQVTM, CDR2 ANQGSEA. Trimming removed 4 bases from V and 3 bases from J; junction bases left unmatched: 11. CDR3 size: 16 residues. CDR3 DNA sequence: TGCAGCGTTGTGGGAGGAGGGGGGACAGGGGGCTACGAGCAGTACTTC. Amino acid sequence: CSVVGGGGTGGYEQYF.

The V and J genes are TRBV23-1 and TRBJ1-1; D perhaps matches TRBD1 (6 bases). TRBV23-1 is classed as an ORF, of uncertain function. Trimming pared 2 bases from V and 5 bases from J, leaving 15 bases between. The CDR3 has 15 amino acids. CDR3 in DNA: TGCGCCAGCAGTCAACTGGGGGCCCGAGGGACTGAAGCTTTCTTT. This translates into CASSQLGARGTEAFF.

As for this clone: In the same sample, other DNA sequences code for this CDR3. V and J are TRBV30 and TRBJ1-5; 10 bases agree with TRBD1. The V segment lost 0 bases and the J segment 5 bases; nucleotides outside the gene matches: 1. The CDR3 loop spans 14 amino acids. Germline V gene lookup returns CDR1 GTSNPN and CDR2 SVGIG (reference sequence). CDR3 in amino acids: CAWSVGTGDQPQHF. The CDR3, as DNA: TGTGCCTGGAGTGTAGGGACAGGGGATCAGCCCCAGCATTTT.

V usage is TRBV7-3 and J usage is TRBJ2-7; TRBD1 agrees at 7 bases. The trim removed 1 base at V and 7 bases at J, leaving 4 bases unmatched. CDR3 size: 13 residues. Per germline, CDR1 SGHTA and CDR2 FQGTGA. The CDR3 region is CASSLSGRGEQYF. The CDR3 DNA is TGTGCCAGCAGCTTAAGTGGCAGGGGGGAGCAGTACTTC.

The chain joins TRBV30 to TRBJ2-1, with D tentatively TRBD2 (5 bases). The CDR3 length is 10 residues. Looked up from germline, CDR1 is GTSNPN and CDR2 is SVGIG (reference sequence). Trimming left V 4 bases short and J 16 bases short, with 14 bases between. DNA of the CDR3: TGTGCCTGGAAATCTGGACTTGTATTCTTC. This translates into CAWKSGLVFF.

This clone has only a few counts. This chain joins TRBV7-9 and TRBJ2-7, with 8 bases that match TRBD1. The length of the CDR3 is 16 residues. The germline CDR1 and CDR2 sequences are SEHNR and FQNEAQ (reference sequence). With V trimmed by 1 base and J by 0 bases, 5 bases remained unmatched. The CDR3 DNA reads TGTGCCAGCAGCTTAGTGGGACAGGACCCCTCCTACGAGCAGTACTTC. Its translation: CASSLVGQDPSYEQYF.

CDR3 in amino acids: CASSASRTGISEAFF. Written as DNA, the CDR3 is TGTGCCAGCTCTGCCTCAAGGACAGGGATCTCTGAAGCTTTCTTT. The chain combines TRBV18 with TRBJ1-1; TRBD1 matches 8 bases. This CDR3 has 15 amino acids. Germline lookup yields CDR1 KGHSH and CDR2 LQKENI. V shed 6 bases, J shed 6 bases, and the junction held 12 bases outside the gene matches. The full variable domain, in which reference TRBV18 and TRBJ1-1 provide the parts outside the CDR3, is NAGVMQNPRHLVRRRGQEARLRCSPMKGHSHVYWYRQLPEEGLKFMVYLQKENIIDESGMPKERFSAEFPKEGPSILRIQQVVRGDSAAYFCASSASRTGISEAFFGQGTRLTVV.

On this clone itself: One end of the junction varies from germline; a read error may be responsible. DNA of the CDR3: TGTTCCAGCAGCTTATCTTTCAGGGTTCACGAGCAGTACTTC. This codes for CSSSLSFRVHEQYF. The gene calls are TRBV7-9 and TRBJ2-7; tentative D call: TRBD1 (5 bases). There are 14 residues in the CDR3. Germline V CDR1 and CDR2: SEHNR, FQNEAQ (reference sequence).

The V and J genes are TRBV28 and TRBJ2-7; 8 bases agree with TRBD1. V was pared by 10 bases and J by 4 bases, with 15 bases of the junction left unmatched. The CDR3 loop spans 15 amino acids. Germline CDR1 reads MDHEN; CDR2 reads SYDVKM. The CDR3 DNA sequence: TGTGCCATTTCTCGATGGGGGCAGGGGGCATACGAGCAGTACTTC. Translated, it gives CAISRWGQGAYEQYF.

This chain joins TRBV5-4 and TRBJ1-1; the D gene is possibly TRBD1 (5 bases). The CDR3 runs 14 residues. V lost 0 bases to trimming and J lost 5 bases, with 11 bases between them. Germline-derived CDR1 and CDR2 are SGHNT and YYREEE (reference sequence). CDR3 loop: CASSLEGRGTEAFF. The CDR3 DNA reads as TGTGCCAGCAGCTTGGAAGGTAGGGGTACTGAAGCTTTCTTT.

This sequence joins TRBV30 and TRBJ1-2; D is unresolved. This CDR3 spans 12 amino acids. Trimming removed 0 bases at V and 4 bases at J, with 6 bases between. Germline V gene data show CDR1 as GTSNPN and CDR2 as SVGIG (reference sequence). The CDR3 coding sequence is TGTGCCTGGAGTGTACAATCCTATGGCTACACCTTC. Protein sequence: CAWSVQSYGYTF.

The V and J genes are TRBV27 and TRBJ1-1; 8 bases line up with TRBD1. CDR1 and CDR2 from the germline V gene are MNHEY and SMNVEV (reference sequence). After removal of 5 bases from V and 1 base from J, the junction contained 9 bases not matched to a gene. This CDR3 comprises 16 residues. CDR3 residues: CASSHWTGNSNTEAFF. The CDR3 DNA reads as TGTGCCAGCAGTCACTGGACAGGGAACTCGAACACTGAAGCTTTCTTT.

The V gene is TRBV27, the J gene TRBJ1-4; 10 nucleotides match TRBD1. This CDR3 has 14 amino acids. Germline CDR1 reads MNHEY; CDR2 reads SMNVEV (reference sequence). V lost 5 bases to trimming and J lost 3 bases; unmatched junction nucleotides: 0. CDR3 nucleotide sequence: TGTGCCAGCAGTGGGACAGGGGCTAATGAAAAACTGTTTTTT. It is translated as CASSGTGANEKLFF.

The table lists this clone with a few counts. The V call is TRBV5-6, the J call TRBJ1-1; TRBD1 matches 8 bases. The germline V gene encodes CDR1 SGHDT and CDR2 YYEEEE. The CDR3 runs to 15 residues. The junction had 5 bases not matched to a gene; V was cut back by 4 bases and J by 0 bases. CDR3 sequence (DNA): TGTGCCAGCAGCCCCCGGACAGGGATGAACACTGAAGCTTTCTTT. It translates to CASSPRTGMNTEAFF.

This rearrangement joins TRBV2 to TRBJ2-1, with 8 bases aligning to TRBD2. V lost 6 bases, J lost 0 bases, and 4 bases stayed unmatched. Germline V gene sequence: CDR1 SNHLY, CDR2 FYNNEI. This CDR3 comprises 15 residues. CDR3 in DNA: TGTGCCAGCAGGGTTAGCGGGACCTCCTACAATGAGCAGTTCTTC. This encodes CASRVSGTSYNEQFF. Drawing the rest from reference TRBV2 and TRBJ2-1, the complete variable domain is EPEVTQTPSHQVTQMGQEVILRCVPISNHLYFYWYRQILGQKVEFLVSFYNNEISEKSEIFDDQFSVERPDGSNFTLKIRSTKLEDSAMYFCASRVSGTSYNEQFFGPGTRLTVL.